A selection of T cell receptor beta chains follows, all from one sample in a study of response to subunit inactivated influenza vaccine. MiXCR, run by TCRdb on the RT-PCR reads, gives a single entry per CDR3 protein. The sample shows 650,000 to 800,000 distinct CDR3 sequences, more than 11% of them seen only once. The material was PBMCs from blood, obtained around two weeks before vaccination. These receptors came from a man in his fifties who received an inactivated influenza vaccine. CDR3s include the opening cysteine and the closing phenylalanine or tryptophan. The D gene is left open where the match is weak. Clone size is shown for a subset of rows, as once, few, many or a class of expanded clone.

V gene: TRBV4-1
clone size: NA
D gene: NA
J gene: TRBJ2-7
CDR3 protein: CASSAFTGPTYEQYF
CDR3 DNA: TGCGCCAGCAGCGCCTTCACCGGGCCAACCTACGAGCAGTACTTC

V gene: TRBV18
clone size: NA
D gene: TRBD1
J gene: TRBJ2-7
CDR3 protein: CASSGSGQGYEQYF
CDR3 DNA: TGTGCCAGCTCAGGTTCCGGACAGGGGTACGAGCAGTACTTC

V gene: TRBV7-9
clone size: NA
D gene: NA
J gene: TRBJ1-2
CDR3 protein: CASSLAPTGGGTVGYTF
CDR3 DNA: TGTGCCAGCAGCTTAGCCCCCACGGGGGGGGGAACTGTTGGCTACACCTTC

V gene: TRBV7-2
clone size: many
D gene: TRBD1
J gene: TRBJ2-1
CDR3 protein: CASSSTGVNEQFF
CDR3 DNA: TGTGCCAGCAGCTCTACAGGGGTGAATGAGCAGTTCTTC

V gene: TRBV6-2/TRBV6-3
clone size: many
D gene: TRBD1
J gene: TRBJ1-1
CDR3 protein: CASRLDRGLNEAFF
CDR3 DNA: TGTGCCAGCCGACTCGACAGGGGGCTTAATGAAGCTTTCTTT

V gene: TRBV7-9
clone size: few
D gene: TRBD2
J gene: TRBJ2-1
CDR3 protein: CALGRGDREGSYNEQFF
CDR3 DNA: TGTGCCCTTGGGCGGGGGGATAGAGAAGGCTCCTACAATGAGCAGTTCTTC

V gene: TRBV20-1
clone size: few
D gene: TRBD2
J gene: TRBJ2-1
CDR3 protein: CSARVTSGREYEQFF
CDR3 DNA: TGCAGTGCTAGGGTTACTAGCGGGAGGGAGTATGAGCAGTTCTTC

V gene: TRBV6-5
clone size: few
D gene: NA
J gene: TRBJ2-2
CDR3 protein: CASSYMASYNTGELFF
CDR3 DNA: TGTGCCAGCAGTTACATGGCCAGCTATAACACCGGGGAGCTGTTTTTT

V gene: TRBV30
clone size: few
D gene: TRBD2
J gene: TRBJ2-7
CDR3 protein: CAWSQWREGEQYF
CDR3 DNA: TGTGCCTGGAGTCAGTGGCGGGAGGGCGAGCAGTACTTC

V gene: TRBV12-3/TRBV12-4
clone size: few
D gene: NA
J gene: TRBJ2-2
CDR3 protein: CASSNHGPPGELFF
CDR3 DNA: TGTGCCAGCAGCAACCACGGGCCTCCCGGGGAGCTGTTTTTT